This T cell receptor beta chain was captured by sequencing in a study of control samples from healthy donors and cancer patients (dated by TCRdb to the early 2020s). A word on this clone: The clone's antigen remains unknown. Base qualities are missing; no much larger clone stands one base away.

Library preparation used the immunoSEQ multiplex PCR assay. As stored in TCRdb, this immuneACCESS dataset retains in-frame rearrangements with V and J assigned. A fraction of the clones does not appear; measured against another copy, unresolved V genes explain less than half of the discrepancy, and the remainder lacks a known reason. The sample yields about 120,000 clones; roughly 87% were counted once. The top ten hold around 2% of the sample. The CDR3 covers 14 residues, taking in both the cysteine and the phenylalanine. The only DNA kept is the CDR3, 42 bases in frame from the first base. Between the V and J ends, shortened by 6 bases and 10 bases respectively, the junction contains 21 bases. CDR1 and CDR2 (MNHEY, SVGEGT) derive from the germline V gene.

Sequencing was carried out using blood. The TCR was taken from a man aged 18-30 years in good health. This chain is built from TRBV6-2 or TRBV6-3 and TRBJ1-1; no D gene call is confident. This receptor carries the CDR3 CASSLSFPGLGAFF. The DNA reads as follows: TGTGCCAGCAGCCTCTCCTTCCCGGGCCTAGGAGCTTTCTTT.